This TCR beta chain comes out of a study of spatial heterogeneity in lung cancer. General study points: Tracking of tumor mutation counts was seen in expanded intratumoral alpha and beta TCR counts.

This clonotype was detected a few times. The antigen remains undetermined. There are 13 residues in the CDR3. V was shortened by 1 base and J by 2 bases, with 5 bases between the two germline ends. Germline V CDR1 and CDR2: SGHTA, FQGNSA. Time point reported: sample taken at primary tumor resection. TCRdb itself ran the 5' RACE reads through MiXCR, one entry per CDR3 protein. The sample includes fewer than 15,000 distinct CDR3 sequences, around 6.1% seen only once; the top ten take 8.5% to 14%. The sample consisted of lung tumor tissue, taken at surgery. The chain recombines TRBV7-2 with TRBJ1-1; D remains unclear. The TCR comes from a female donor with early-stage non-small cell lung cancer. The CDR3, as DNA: TGTGCCAGCAGCTTAGAGGCCAACACTGAAGCTTTCTTT. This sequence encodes CASSLEANTEAFF.